These T cell receptor beta chains were read from a single sample in a study of CD8 T cells in ankylosing spondylitis. TCRdb ran MiXCR on the 5' RACE reads and lists one entry per CDR3 protein. This table has approximately 240,000 distinct CDR3 sequences, 8% to 11% appearing once. The specimen sequenced was blood, either unsorted or a sorted T cell fraction (not recorded which). These receptors were taken from a male donor with ankylosing spondylitis or in good health (not recorded which). The CDR3 runs from the conserved cysteine through the conserved F or W. Each record gives: V gene, J gene, clone size, D gene, CDR3 protein, CDR3 DNA. D genes are given only for firm matches. Some rows have no size entry. The others give once, few or many, or a class for an expanded clone.

TRBV20-1	TRBJ1-5	many	.	CSARALGENSNQPQHF	TGCAGTGCTAGGGCCCTTGGGGAAAATAGCAATCAGCCCCAGCATTTT
TRBV12-3/TRBV12-4	TRBJ1-2	many	.	CASSPSTVSFEGYTF	TGTGCCAGCTCTCCTTCGACAGTATCCTTTGAGGGCTACACCTTC
TRBV5-1	TRBJ1-2	.	TRBD1	CASSTGTGEKGYTF	TGCGCCAGCAGCACCGGGACAGGGGAAAAAGGCTACACCTTC
TRBV20-1	TRBJ1-2	.	TRBD1	CSAGQGHGFTF	TGCAGTGCGGGACAGGGTCATGGCTTCACCTTC
TRBV4-2	TRBJ1-5	.	TRBD1	CASSQGSGTGNPPQHF	TGTGCCAGCAGCCAGGGCTCCGGGACAGGGAATCCGCCCCAGCATTTT
TRBV5-6	TRBJ2-7	few	.	CASSYVGDPYEQYF	TGTGCCAGCAGCTACGTGGGGGATCCCTACGAGCAGTACTTC
TRBV7-2	TRBJ2-1	.	TRBD2	CALERGRYNEQFF	TGTGCCCTCGAGCGGGGCCGCTACAATGAGCAGTTCTTC
TRBV7-2	TRBJ2-2	many	TRBD2	CASSLAPSGRGAGELFF	TGTGCCAGCAGCTTAGCACCTAGCGGGAGAGGGGCCGGGGAGCTGTTTTTT
TRBV10-3	TRBJ2-7	.	TRBD2	CTISAGLAGGQREQYF	TGTACCATCAGTGCCGGACTAGCGGGGGGGCAGCGAGAACAGTACTTC
TRBV20-1	TRBJ2-5	many	TRBD2	CSAGRAGIQETQYF	TGCAGTGCTGGGAGAGCGGGGATACAAGAGACCCAGTACTTC
TRBV7-9	TRBJ2-7	few	TRBD1	CASSADRVVGSYEQYF	TGTGCCAGCAGCGCCGACAGGGTAGTAGGCTCCTACGAGCAGTACTTC
TRBV4-1	TRBJ2-2	many	TRBD1	CASSQRGQGSNTGELFF	TGCGCCAGCAGCCAGAGGGGACAGGGTTCGAACACCGGGGAGCTGTTTTTT
TRBV4-1	TRBJ2-1	many	TRBD2	CASSQVAGGSNEQFF	TGCGCCAGCAGCCAAGTGGCGGGAGGGTCCAATGAGCAGTTCTTC
TRBV9	TRBJ1-3	many	.	CASSVVGTGNTIYF	TGTGCCAGCAGCGTAGTTGGGACTGGAAACACCATATATTTT
TRBV30	TRBJ1-5	many	.	CAWTRDTGQPQHF	TGTGCCTGGACCCGGGACACGGGTCAGCCCCAGCATTTT
TRBV4-1	TRBJ2-7	few	TRBD1	CASSQPGTGDYEQYF	TGCGCCAGCAGCCAACCCGGGACAGGGGACTACGAGCAGTACTTC
TRBV12-3/TRBV12-4	TRBJ2-1	few	TRBD2	CASIDSGSSYNEQFF	TGTGCCAGCATTGACAGCGGGAGCAGCTACAATGAGCAGTTCTTC
TRBV2	TRBJ2-7	few	.	CASGLYEQYF	TGTGCCAGCGGCCTTTACGAGCAGTACTTC
TRBV11-3	TRBJ1-1	many	TRBD1	CASSLSSWDSKPEAFF	TGTGCCAGCAGCTTGAGCTCTTGGGACAGCAAGCCTGAAGCTTTCTTT
TRBV6-5	TRBJ2-7	many	.	CASSSSGYSYEQYF	TGTGCCAGCAGTTCGTCGGGATACTCCTACGAGCAGTACTTC
TRBV5-1	TRBJ2-3	many	TRBD2	CASSLGVAGGQDTQYF	TGCGCCAGCAGCTTGGGTGTGGCGGGGGGGCAAGATACGCAGTATTTT
TRBV3-1	TRBJ1-1	many	.	CASSQGEARSEAFF	TGTGCCAGCAGCCAAGGTGAGGCAAGGAGTGAAGCTTTCTTT
TRBV20-1	TRBJ2-3	many	TRBD2	CSADAGGPSTDTQYF	TGCAGTGCTGATGCGGGGGGCCCAAGCACAGATACGCAGTATTTT
TRBV7-9	TRBJ2-4	.	.	CASSPHQNIQYF	TGTGCCAGCAGCCCCCACCAAAACATTCAGTACTTC
TRBV15	TRBJ2-7	many	TRBD1	CATSRADRALYEQYF	TGTGCCACCAGCAGAGCCGACAGGGCCCTCTACGAGCAGTACTTC
TRBV10-3	TRBJ2-2	.	TRBD2	CATGEPGLAETGELFF	TGTGCCACCGGAGAACCGGGACTAGCCGAAACCGGGGAGCTGTTTTTT
TRBV3-1	TRBJ2-1	many	.	CASSPREAEQFF	TGTGCCAGCAGCCCCCGTGAAGCCGAGCAGTTCTTC
TRBV20-1	TRBJ2-1	.	.	CSASRGVDEQFF	TGCAGTGCCAGCCGTGGGGTTGATGAGCAGTTCTTC
TRBV20-1	TRBJ2-2	many	TRBD2	CSASPGGWNTGELFF	TGCAGTGCTAGTCCGGGGGGATGGAACACCGGGGAGCTGTTTTTT
TRBV4-1	TRBJ2-5	many	TRBD2	CASSQHGGGETQYF	TGCGCCAGCAGCCAACACGGGGGGGGAGAGACCCAGTACTTC
TRBV6-5	TRBJ2-2	many	.	CASSYSEAATNTGELFF	TGTGCCAGCAGTTACTCAGAAGCAGCCACGAACACCGGGGAGCTGTTTTTT
TRBV29-1	TRBJ2-1	many	.	CSVGGQNEQFF	TGCAGCGTTGGAGGACAGAATGAGCAGTTCTTC
TRBV6-2/TRBV6-3	TRBJ2-2	.	.	CASSAGGERGTGELFF	TGTGCCAGCAGCGCCGGTGGGGAGAGGGGCACCGGGGAGCTGTTTTTT
TRBV29-1	TRBJ1-1	many	TRBD1	CSVPGQKMNTEAFF	TGCAGCGTCCCGGGACAGAAAATGAACACTGAAGCTTTCTTT
TRBV11-2	TRBJ2-4	.	.	CASSLDLDIQYF	TGTGCCAGCAGCTTAGACCTCGACATTCAGTACTTC
TRBV5-1	TRBJ2-1	.	.	CASSSIGDYSYNEQFF	TGCGCCAGCAGCTCCATAGGGGATTACTCCTACAATGAGCAGTTCTTC
TRBV7-9	TRBJ2-7	.	TRBD1	CASTQWGTGKGDF	TGTGCCAGCACCCAATGGGGGACAGGGAAGGGAGACTTC
TRBV5-5	TRBJ1-1	many	.	CASSNRGSATEAFF	TGTGCCAGCAGTAACCGGGGATCCGCCACTGAAGCTTTCTTT
TRBV5-1	TRBJ2-1	many	.	CASSLVATALYNEQFF	TGCGCCAGCAGCTTGGTCGCGACTGCATTATACAATGAGCAGTTCTTC
TRBV6-5	TRBJ1-2	.	TRBD1	CASISDRGQDLWGYTF	TGTGCCAGCATTTCGGACAGGGGGCAAGATCTCTGGGGCTACACCTTC
TRBV7-6	TRBJ2-7	many	TRBD2	CASSLASGRYYEQYF	TGTGCCAGCAGCTTAGCGAGCGGGAGATACTACGAGCAGTACTTC
TRBV29-1	TRBJ2-3	many	.	CSVVRGETDTQYF	TGCAGCGTTGTTCGGGGCGAGACAGATACGCAGTATTTT
TRBV12-3/TRBV12-4	TRBJ1-4	many	TRBD1	CASSPGTGSGKLFF	TGTGCCAGCAGTCCTGGGACAGGGAGTGGAAAACTGTTTTTT
TRBV12-3/TRBV12-4	TRBJ2-2	many	.	CASSLDQLSTGELFF	TGTGCCAGCAGTTTAGACCAACTGTCCACCGGGGAGCTGTTTTTT
TRBV2	TRBJ1-1	many	.	CASSVILGGEAFF	TGTGCCAGCAGTGTAATATTGGGAGGTGAAGCTTTCTTT
TRBV20-1	TRBJ1-3	many	.	CSARRFSGNTIYF	TGCAGTGCGAGGAGATTCTCTGGAAACACCATATATTTT
TRBV29-1	TRBJ2-5	many	TRBD1	CSVKTRDSQETQYF	TGCAGCGTTAAAACCCGGGACAGCCAAGAGACCCAGTACTTC
TRBV6-2/TRBV6-3	TRBJ1-1	.	.	CASRDSSNTEAFF	TGTGCCAGCAGAGACTCAAGCAACACTGAAGCTTTCTTT
TRBV7-7	TRBJ2-7	many	.	CASSLEAGYEQYF	TGTGCCAGCAGCTTAGAGGCGGGTTACGAGCAGTACTTC
TRBV10-2	TRBJ2-7	.	.	CASSLRIHYEQYF	TGCGCCAGCAGTTTGCGGATTCACTACGAGCAGTACTTC
TRBV11-2	TRBJ2-7	many	.	CASSLDPRAAYEQYF	TGTGCCAGCAGCTTAGATCCTCGGGCGGCCTACGAGCAGTACTTC
TRBV10-3	TRBJ2-7	many	TRBD1	CASRGDRGFNEQYF	TGTGCCAGCCGGGGGGACAGGGGTTTCAACGAGCAGTACTTC
TRBV27	TRBJ1-6	many	.	CASSLVSGWHSPLHF	TGTGCCAGCAGTTTAGTCTCAGGGTGGCATTCACCCCTCCACTTT
TRBV4-1	TRBJ2-1	many	.	CASSQVTKLHEQFF	TGCGCCAGCAGCCAAGTGACGAAGCTCCATGAGCAGTTCTTC
TRBV7-2	TRBJ1-1	few	.	CASSFQGTVNTEAFF	TGTGCCAGCAGCTTTCAAGGGACGGTAAACACTGAAGCTTTCTTT